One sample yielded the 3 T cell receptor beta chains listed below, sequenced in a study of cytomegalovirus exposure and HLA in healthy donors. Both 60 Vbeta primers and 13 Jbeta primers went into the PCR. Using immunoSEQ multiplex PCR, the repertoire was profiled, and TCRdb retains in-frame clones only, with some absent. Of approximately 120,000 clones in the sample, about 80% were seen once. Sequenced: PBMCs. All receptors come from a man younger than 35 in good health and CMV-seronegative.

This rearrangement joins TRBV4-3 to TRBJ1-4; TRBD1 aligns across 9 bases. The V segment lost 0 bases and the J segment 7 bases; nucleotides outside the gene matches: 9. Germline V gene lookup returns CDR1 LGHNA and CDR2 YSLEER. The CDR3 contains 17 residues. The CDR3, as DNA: TGCGCCAGCAGCCAAGAGCCGACCGGGACAGGGAGTGAAAAACTGTTTTTT. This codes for CASSQEPTGTGSEKLFF.

DNA for the CDR3: TGCGCCAGCAGCTTGACAGGGTCAGTGGGGACCCAGTACTTC. Amino acids: CASSLTGSVGTQYF. The chain has TRBV5-1 and TRBJ2-5; D is perhaps TRBD1 (6 bases). The germline CDR1 and CDR2 sequences are SGHRS and YFSETQ. V was clipped by 1 base and J by 7 bases, with 14 bases between them. The CDR3 runs 14 residues.

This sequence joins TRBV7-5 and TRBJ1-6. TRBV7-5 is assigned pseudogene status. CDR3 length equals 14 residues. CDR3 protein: CARSLAAYNSPLHF. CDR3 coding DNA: TGTGCCAGAAGCTTGGCGGCCTATAATTCACCCCTCCACTTT.